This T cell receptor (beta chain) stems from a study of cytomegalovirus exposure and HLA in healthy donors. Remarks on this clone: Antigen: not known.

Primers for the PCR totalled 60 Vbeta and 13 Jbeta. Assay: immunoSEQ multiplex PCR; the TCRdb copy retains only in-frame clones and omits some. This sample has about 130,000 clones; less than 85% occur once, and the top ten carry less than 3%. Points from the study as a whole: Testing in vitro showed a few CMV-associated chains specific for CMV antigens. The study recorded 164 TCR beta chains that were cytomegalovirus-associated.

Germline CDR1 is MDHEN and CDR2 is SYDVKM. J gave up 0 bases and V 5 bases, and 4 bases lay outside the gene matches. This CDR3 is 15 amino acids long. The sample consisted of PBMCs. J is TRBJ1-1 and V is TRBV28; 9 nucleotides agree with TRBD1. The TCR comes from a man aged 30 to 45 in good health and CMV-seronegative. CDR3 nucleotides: TGTGCCAGCAGTCCCGGGACAGGGTTGAACACTGAAGCTTTCTTT. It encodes CASSPGTGLNTEAFF. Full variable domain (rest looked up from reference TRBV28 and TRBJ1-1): DVKVTQSSRYLVKRTGEKVFLECVQDMDHENMFWYRQDPGLGLRLIYFSYDVKMKEKGDIPEGYSVSREKKERFSLILESASTNQTSMYLCASSPGTGLNTEAFFGQGTRLTVV.